The rows below give T cell receptor beta chains drawn from one sample of a study of blood T cell repertoires in COVID-19. The repertoire was sequenced with immunoSEQ multiplex PCR; TCRdb's copy has only in-frame clones and lacks some. The sample consists of over 150,000 clones, approximately 85% of them appearing once. The sequenced material came from peripheral blood. The receptors were sampled from a man aged 35 to 55 with acute or convalescent COVID-19. The CDR3 runs from the conserved cysteine through the conserved F or W. For some rows the clone size is stated as once, few or many, or as a class when expanded; others skip it.

V,J,length,size,CDR3
TRBV7-9,TRBJ1-1,14,-,CASSLGGTNTEAFF
TRBV5-8,TRBJ2-7,14,-,CASSSRTGQNEQYF
TRBV10-3,TRBJ1-2,14,-,CAISESEGWNGYTF
TRBV5-1,TRBJ1-1,14,-,CASSPQGPYTEAFF
TRBV5-4,TRBJ1-2,14,-,CASSLVTGGAGYTF
TRBV11-2,TRBJ1-2,15,-,CASSQSWGGTYGYTF
TRBV28,TRBJ1-2,14,-,CASSGQVNNYGYTF
TRBV10-3,TRBJ1-2,15,-,CAISESMDKNYGYTF
TRBV7-3,TRBJ2-5,16,-,CASSPQTGGLKETQYF
TRBV7-8,TRBJ2-2,16,-,CASSSRPDLQGGELFF
TRBV3-1/TRBV3-2,TRBJ1-1,14,-,CASSQLYGNTEAFF
TRBV7-3,TRBJ2-1,14,-,CASSPAGAKDEQFF
TRBV7-8,TRBJ2-1,14,-,CASSFTGGYNEQFF
TRBV19,TRBJ1-1,16,-,CASTLTPEGWRGKLFF
TRBV29-1,TRBJ2-2,13,few,CSVGTRFTGELFF
TRBV5-4,TRBJ2-5,15,few,CASSPGGTTQETQYF
TRBV23-1,TRBJ1-1,16,-,CASSPWAGVQDTEAFF
TRBV7-3,TRBJ2-3,14,-,CASSPAGSTDTQYF
TRBV24-1,TRBJ2-1,17,-,CATSDFGLAGTYNEQFF
TRBV29-1,TRBJ2-1,14,few,CSVDPSGVHNEQFF
TRBV28,TRBJ1-1,12,-,CASRLRGTEAFF
TRBV6-2/TRBV6-3,TRBJ1-1,17,-,CASSYSQQTPMNTEAFF
TRBV27,TRBJ1-1,16,-,CASSPTILTGTTEAFF
TRBV6-5,TRBJ1-2,14,-,CASSYRDTNYGYTF
TRBV11-2,TRBJ2-2,16,-,CASSFLPAPGTGELFF
TRBV2,TRBJ2-7,14,few,CASTTDRGAFEQYF
TRBV7-2,TRBJ2-3,15,-,CASSVLAGEADTQYF
TRBV10-2,TRBJ1-3,14,-,CASRSGETGNTIYF
TRBV2,TRBJ1-2,13,-,CASRGAGSYGYTF
TRBV5-4,TRBJ2-2,16,-,CASQLSAVANTGELFF
TRBV28,TRBJ1-5,18,-,CASSLWPWDRAEGQPQHF
TRBV5-6,TRBJ1-2,16,-,CASSLARDRAFYGYTF
TRBV19,TRBJ1-6,15,-,CATNNRGPSYSPLHF
TRBV6-1,TRBJ1-5,16,once,CASSEAGRGAFQPQHF
TRBV16,TRBJ1-3,14,-,CASSRDFSGNTIYF
TRBV4-3,TRBJ2-5,14,-,CASSQGDTQETQYF
TRBV5-4,TRBJ2-2,15,-,CASSRSGGAGGELFF
TRBV30,TRBJ2-7,14,-,CAWSLDRGAYEQYF
TRBV2,TRBJ1-4,15,-,CASKAPGTGGEKLFF
TRBV19,TRBJ1-4,15,-,CASSFLGQGNEKLFF
TRBV10-2,TRBJ1-6,17,-,CASSESKRSSYNSPLHF
TRBV3-1/TRBV3-2,TRBJ1-1,13,-,CASSQVGYTEAFF
TRBV21-1,TRBJ2-7,15,-,CASIILLAATYEQYF
TRBV2,TRBJ1-2,13,once,CASTRQTNYGYTF
TRBV18,TRBJ1-2,15,once,CASSPPTTANYGYTF
TRBV2,TRBJ1-5,14,-,CASSEESGGQPQHF
TRBV29-1,TRBJ1-6,13,-,CSTMTDANSPLHF
TRBV5-6,TRBJ2-7,19,once,CASSQDRGPTRLERREQYF
TRBV14,TRBJ1-3,16,-,CASSPRGRTSGNTIYF
TRBV19,TRBJ1-6,15,-,CASSINSGYNSPLHF
TRBV28,TRBJ2-5,13,-,CASSPAGVGTQYF
TRBV10-3,TRBJ1-1,14,-,CAISVGGAGTEAFF
TRBV2,TRBJ2-7,13,-,CASKTSGGHEQYF